This entry describes one T cell receptor beta chain. These data come from a study of shared clonotypes between healthy human individuals. Germline-derived CDR1 and CDR2 are SNHLY and FYNNEI. CDR3 length: 14 residues. Trimming removed 10 bases from V and 2 bases from J, with 17 bases in between. It was CD45RO-negative cells, positively selected for CCR7, that made up naive CD8 cells, with terminally differentiated effector memory CD45RA+ cells excluded. Repertoires were generated with immunoSEQ multiplex PCR, while TCRdb's copy carries only in-frame clones and drops some. Of about 820,000 clones listed, almost 95% are singletons.

The sequence was collected from a young man in good health. The sequencing input was naive CD8+ T cells sorted from blood. The chain couples TRBV2 to TRBJ1-2; D is perhaps TRBD1 (6 bases). CDR3 region: CATYQGGGNYGYTF. CDR3 nucleotide sequence: TGTGCCACCTATCAAGGTGGGGGCAACTATGGCTACACCTTC.